This entry lists 24 T cell receptor beta chains sequenced from one sample in a study of T cells expressing NK-cell markers. TCRdb reprocessed the 5' RACE reads and stores each CDR3 protein as one record, lacking DNA. The sample has around 100,000 distinct CDR3 sequences. Source material: blood T cells: a sorted CD56 or NKG2C T cell subset, CD4+ or CD8+ T cells, or bulk PBMC T cells (not recorded which). All receptors derive from a woman between 18 and 70 years old in good health.

The chain is built from TRBV5-1 and TRBJ1-1. This CDR3 contains 15 residues. Germline V lookup: CDR1 SGHRS, CDR2 YFSETQ. CDR3 loop: CASSLAREYDTEAFF.

CDR3: CASSLEGGQGPHLNTGELFF. This chain uses TRBV11-1 with TRBJ2-2; TCRdb names TRBD1, which stays unverified in the absence of DNA. The CDR3 runs 20 residues. Germline values: CDR1 SGHAT, CDR2 FQDESV (reference sequence).

This sequence joins TRBV20-1 and TRBJ2-3; TCRdb selects TRBD2, and the lack of DNA leaves this call unchecked. CDR1 is DFQATT, CDR2 SNEGSKA, per germline (reference sequence). The CDR3 has 15 amino acids. CDR3 region: CSASGAGAAGDTQYF.

V usage is TRBV28 and J usage is TRBJ2-2; TCRdb selects TRBD1, and the lack of DNA leaves this call unchecked. CDR3 length: 15 residues. CDR1 and CDR2 from the germline V gene are MDHEN and SYDVKM. CDR3 sequence reads: CASSTSGVVTGELFF. Full variable domain (missing parts from reference TRBV28 and TRBJ2-2): DVKVTQSSRYLVKRTGEKVFLECVQDMDHENMFWYRQDPGLGLRLIYFSYDVKMKEKGDIPEGYSVSREKKERFSLILESASTNQTSMYLCASSTSGVVTGELFFGEGSRLTVL.

This chain's CDR3 is CASSQDLGGDRGWNEQFF. The chain is built from TRBV4-3 and TRBJ2-1; there is no DNA to check the TCRdb D call of TRBD1. The CDR3 sequence is 18 residues long. From germline, CDR1 is LGHNA and CDR2 YSLEER.

The chain joins TRBV4-3 to TRBJ2-1; checking the TCRdb D call of TRBD2 is not possible without DNA. The CDR3 consists of 14 residues. CDR1 is LGHNA and CDR2 is YSLEER in the germline V gene. The CDR3 reads CASSRAGGYNEQFF.

The chain links TRBV7-9 to TRBJ2-1; TCRdb selects TRBD1, and the lack of DNA leaves this call unchecked. The germline V gene encodes CDR1 SEHNR and CDR2 FQNEAQ (reference sequence). The CDR3 consists of 16 residues. Here the CDR3 reads CASSLALAGVYNEQFF.

This chain uses TRBV27 with TRBJ2-7. CDR1 and CDR2 (germline): MNHEY, SMNVEV (reference sequence). The CDR3 sequence is 14 residues long. CDR3 amino acids: CASRSVMSSYEQYF.

The chain uses TRBV12-3 or TRBV12-4 and TRBJ2-5; TCRdb outputs TRBD1, but without DNA this stays unchecked. The CDR3 spans 21 residues. CDR3 residues: CASSLARGQGGLLAGEETQYF.

V gene TRBV7-6 combines with J gene TRBJ1-2. Per germline, CDR1 SGHVS and CDR2 FNYEAQ. The CDR3 sequence is 15 residues long. The CDR3: CASSLVRDSNYGYTF.

V usage is TRBV5-1 and J usage is TRBJ2-7; without DNA, the TCRdb call of TRBD1 cannot be checked. CDR1 is SGHRS, CDR2 YFSETQ, per germline. The CDR3 runs to 13 residues. The CDR3: CASSDGTFYEQYF.

The rearrangement joins TRBV9 to TRBJ1-1. The germline CDR1 and CDR2 sequences are SGDLS and YYNGEE. The CDR3 loop spans 16 amino acids. CDR3 in amino acids: CASSVGGDSIVTEAFF. The full variable domain, with the rest looked up from reference TRBV9 and TRBJ1-1, is DSGVTQTPKHLITATGQRVTLRCSPRSGDLSVYWYQQSLDQGLQFLIQYYNGEERAKGNILERFSAQQFPDLHSELNLSSLELGDSALYFCASSVGGDSIVTEAFFGQGTRLTVV.

V and J are TRBV3-1 and TRBJ1-3. The CDR3 extends over 16 amino acids. From germline, CDR1 is LGHDT and CDR2 YNNKEL (reference sequence). The CDR3 protein is CASSQDLANSGNTIYF. The full variable domain, its missing parts supplied by reference TRBV3-1 and TRBJ1-3, is DTAVSQTPKYLVTQMGNDKSIKCEQNLGHDTMYWYKQDSKKFLKIMFSYNNKELIINETVPNRFSPKSPDKAHLNLHINSLELGDSAVYFCASSQDLANSGNTIYFGEGSWLTVV.

The chain carries TRBV27 and TRBJ2-1; TCRdb picks TRBD2, but there is no DNA to check that call. This CDR3 has 14 amino acids. Germline V gene sequence: CDR1 MNHEY, CDR2 SMNVEV (reference sequence). The CDR3 loop reads CASIGGRSYNEQFF.

CDR3 sequence: CASSLAGDWTDTQYF. This chain uses TRBV12-3 or TRBV12-4 with TRBJ2-3; the TCRdb call, TRBD2, lacks DNA for checking. CDR3 size: 15 residues.

This chain connects TRBV7-6 to TRBJ2-3; there is no DNA to check the TCRdb D call of TRBD2. Germline assignment: CDR1 SGHVS and CDR2 FNYEAQ. CDR3 length: 19 amino acids. CDR3 sequence reads: CASSLAPRGTSGITDTQYF.

This chain joins TRBV10-3 and TRBJ2-1; as DNA is missing, the TRBD2 call by TCRdb cannot be tested. This CDR3 has 16 residues. From germline, CDR1 is ENHRY and CDR2 SYGVKD. The chain's CDR3 is CAISGEELSSYNEQFF.

This chain joins TRBV28 and TRBJ2-1; the TCRdb call, TRBD2, lacks DNA for checking. The germline V gene has CDR1 MDHEN and CDR2 SYDVKM. The CDR3 spans 16 residues. This CDR3 reads CASSPQTSGVYNEQFF.

This chain connects TRBV12-3 or TRBV12-4 to TRBJ1-5; there is no DNA to check the TCRdb D call of TRBD1. The CDR3 totals 14 residues. The CDR3 protein is CASTPGGRDQPQHF.

The chain combines TRBV5-6 with TRBJ2-5; TCRdb returns TRBD1, unconfirmable since there is no DNA. Germline V gene lookup returns CDR1 SGHDT and CDR2 YYEEEE. The length of the CDR3 is 14 residues. This CDR3 is CASSLWTGDGTQYF.

The gene calls are TRBV20-1 and TRBJ1-1. CDR1 and CDR2 (germline): DFQATT, SNEGSKA (reference sequence). CDR3 length: 15 residues. CDR3 protein: CSAREAGGMNTEAFF.

The CDR3 region is CATSRNREGIEKLFF. The chain has TRBV15 and TRBJ1-4. The length of the CDR3 is 15 residues. Germline V gene sequence: CDR1 LNHNV, CDR2 YYDKDF (reference sequence).

The chain recombines TRBV20-1 with TRBJ2-1; TCRdb's D call, TRBD2, is unchecked because there is no DNA. The CDR3 has 15 residues. Germline V gene sequence: CDR1 DFQATT, CDR2 SNEGSKA (reference sequence). The CDR3 protein is CSARGPGLAGVEQFF.

The chain is built from TRBV29-1 and TRBJ2-7; the D gene TCRdb calls, TRBD1, cannot be checked with no DNA. Germline CDR1 reads SQVTM; CDR2 reads ANQGSEA. This CDR3 region has 17 residues. CDR3 sequence reads: CSVEGLRGQGVTYEQYF.